The 27 T cell receptor beta chains reported below all come from one sample, sequenced in a study of blood T cell repertoires in COVID-19. TCRdb's copy holds only in-frame clones and misses some; the assay was immunoSEQ multiplex PCR. The table has over 60,000 clones, approximately 90% seen once; the top ten hold roughly 2.6%. The sample consisted of peripheral blood. The source is a man aged 65 to 79 with active or convalescent COVID-19.

J is TRBJ1-3 and V is TRBV6-6; perhaps TRBD1 as D (6 bases). Trimming cost V 5 bases and J 4 bases, with 12 bases left between them. Per the germline V gene, CDR1 is MNHNY and CDR2 is SVGAGI (reference sequence). This CDR3 is built from 14 residues. CDR3 bases: TGTGCCAGCAGTCAACAGCAGGGGGGAAACACCATATATTTT. Its protein is CASSQQQGGNTIYF.

This chain joins TRBV5-4 and TRBJ1-3; 10 bases fit TRBD1. CDR1 and CDR2 (germline): SGHNT, YYREEE (reference sequence). This CDR3 region has 15 residues. V shed 5 bases and J 2 bases; nucleotides not matched to a gene: 4. Here the CDR3 DNA reads TGTGCCAGCAGTTCCGGGACAGGGGCTGGAAACACCATATATTTT. Translating it yields CASSSGTGAGNTIYF. Full variable domain (outside the CDR3, taken from reference TRBV5-4 and TRBJ1-3): ETGVTQSPTHLIKTRGQQVTLRCSSQSGHNTVSWYQQALGQGPQFIFQYYREEENGRGNFPPRFSGLQFPNYSSELNVNALELDDSALYLCASSSGTGAGNTIYFGEGSWLTVV.

The rearrangement joins TRBV4-1 to TRBJ2-1; 9 bases fit TRBD2. Per the germline V gene, CDR1 is MGHRA and CDR2 is YSYEKL. The CDR3 is 17 residues long. With 2 bases clipped from V and 0 bases from J, the junction kept 5 bases outside the gene matches. The CDR3 protein is CASSQRLAGSSYNEQFF. Written as DNA, the CDR3 is TGCGCCAGCAGCCAACGTCTAGCGGGGAGCTCCTACAATGAGCAGTTCTTC.

This sequence joins TRBV29-1 and TRBJ2-3, with 7 bases identical to TRBD1. Per the germline V gene, CDR1 is SQVTM and CDR2 is ANQGSEA. Trimming cost V 7 bases and J 2 bases; bases outside gene matches: 3. This CDR3 is built from 12 residues. CDR3 nucleotide sequence: TGCAGCGGTCAGGGGGTCACAGATACGCAGTATTTT. As protein: CSGQGVTDTQYF.

This clone has only one observation. J is TRBJ2-2 and V is TRBV6-5, with 11 bases aligning to TRBD1. With 9 bases clipped from V and 4 bases from J, the junction kept 4 bases outside the gene matches. This CDR3 region has 14 residues. CDR1 is MNHEY and CDR2 is SVGAGI in the germline V gene. The CDR3 loop is CASSGTGGTGELFF. In DNA, the CDR3 is TGTGCCAGTTCCGGGACAGGGGGCACCGGGGAGCTGTTTTTT.

The chain recombines TRBV28 with TRBJ2-7; D possibly corresponds to TRBD2 (5 bases). Deletions cut 5 bases from V and 3 bases from J, with 17 bases between. This CDR3 has 15 amino acids. Germline CDR1 MDHEN, CDR2 SYDVKM. The CDR3 nucleotides read TGTGCCAGCAGTGAGAGCGGTGTCATGAGCTACGAGCAGTACTTC. It encodes CASSESGVMSYEQYF. Using reference TRBV28 and TRBJ2-7 for the parts outside the CDR3, the full variable domain is DVKVTQSSRYLVKRTGEKVFLECVQDMDHENMFWYRQDPGLGLRLIYFSYDVKMKEKGDIPEGYSVSREKKERFSLILESASTNQTSMYLCASSESGVMSYEQYFGPGTRLTVT.

This clone has only one observation. The V call is TRBV5-1, the J call TRBJ2-1; 8 nucleotides match TRBD2. Germline V CDR1 and CDR2: SGHRS, YFSETQ. J was trimmed by 8 bases and V by 2 bases; bases with no gene match: 9. This CDR3 spans 15 amino acids. The CDR3 region is CASSLSGSLMDEQFF. The CDR3 region has the DNA TGCGCCAGCAGCTTAAGCGGGAGTTTAATGGATGAGCAGTTCTTC.

This clone was recorded once. This chain uses TRBV11-2 with TRBJ2-7, with a weak D call TRBD1 (6 bases). Trimming took off 2 bases at V and 0 bases at J, with 11 bases between the two ends. The germline V gene encodes CDR1 SGHAT and CDR2 FQNNGV. This CDR3 is 15 amino acids long. CDR3 coding DNA: TGTGCCAGCAGCTTAACAGGGCCCAACTCCTACGAGCAGTACTTC. Translated, it gives CASSLTGPNSYEQYF. The variable domain in full, with the rest retrieved from reference TRBV11-2 and TRBJ2-7, is EAGVAQSPRYKIIEKRQSVAFWCNPISGHATLYWYQQILGQGPKLLIQFQNNGVVDDSQLPKDRFSAERLKGVDSTLKIQPAKLEDSAVYLCASSLTGPNSYEQYFGPGTRLTVT.

The chain uses TRBV13 and TRBJ2-2; 11 nucleotides align to TRBD2. Germline loops: CDR1 PRHDT, CDR2 FYEKMQ (reference sequence). The V gene end was trimmed by 5 bases and the J gene end by 6 bases; junction bases not matched to a gene: 5. This CDR3 has 15 residues. CDR3 nucleotides: TGTGCCAGCAGCCTTACTAGCGGGAGAGCCGGGGAGCTGTTTTTT. It translates to CASSLTSGRAGELFF. Full variable domain (rest looked up from reference TRBV13 and TRBJ2-2): AAGVIQSPRHLIKEKRETATLKCYPIPRHDTVYWYQQGPGQDPQFLISFYEKMQSDKGSIPDRFSAQQFSDYHSELNMSSLELGDSALYFCASSLTSGRAGELFFGEGSRLTVL.

The V gene is TRBV7-8, the J gene TRBJ2-6; possibly TRBD1 for D (5 bases). In germline, CDR1 is SGHVS, CDR2 FQNEAQ. Trimming took 1 base from V and 0 from J, leaving 10 bases between them. There are 17 residues in the CDR3. As DNA, the CDR3 is TGTGCCAGCAGCTTAGTGATTCAGGGCTCTGGGGCCAACGTCCTGACTTTC. As protein: CASSLVIQGSGANVLTF.

The rearrangement links TRBV2 to TRBJ2-3; 7 nucleotides match TRBD2. This CDR3 spans 15 amino acids. CDR1 and CDR2 (germline): SNHLY, FYNNEI. Trimming at V came to 6 bases and at J to 0 bases, leaving 6 bases not matched to a gene. The CDR3: CASRSSGISTDTQYF. The DNA of the CDR3 is TGTGCCAGCAGATCTAGCGGAATCAGCACAGATACGCAGTATTTT.

The chain is built from TRBV18 and TRBJ1-3; D perhaps matches TRBD1 (5 bases). This CDR3 is built from 16 residues. CDR1 and CDR2 from the germline V gene are KGHSH and LQKENI. Trimming removed 3 bases at V and 0 bases at J, with 12 bases between. CDR3 DNA: TGTGCCAGCTCACCCAATTCGGGGGACTCTGGAAACACCATATATTTT. This codes for CASSPNSGDSGNTIYF.

The chain has TRBV18 and TRBJ1-3; D possibly corresponds to TRBD1 (5 bases). With 6 bases removed from V and 0 bases from J, the gap between germline ends came to 15 bases. Germline V CDR1 and CDR2: KGHSH, LQKENI. The CDR3 length is 16 residues. The CDR3 DNA reads as TGTGCCAGCTCGCCCCTGGACACCGACTCTGGAAACACCATATATTTT. It translates to CASSPLDTDSGNTIYF.

The gene calls are TRBV30 and TRBJ1-1; 7 bases line up with TRBD1. Germline CDR1 is GTSNPN and CDR2 is SVGIG (reference sequence). Trimming removed 2 bases from V and 0 bases from J; junction bases left unmatched: 15. The CDR3 has 18 amino acids. CDR3 in amino acids: CAWSSFRGPGGLNTEAFF. The CDR3 nucleotides are TGTGCCTGGAGTTCCTTTCGAGGCCCAGGGGGACTGAACACTGAAGCTTTCTTT.

V and J are TRBV14 and TRBJ2-7; 7 bases align to TRBD1. J was trimmed by 3 bases and V by 3 bases; bases with no gene match: 14. There are 17 residues in the CDR3. The V gene's germline CDR1 is SGHDN and CDR2 FVKESK. The chain's CDR3 is CASSHHSSPGQNYEQYF. The CDR3 DNA is TGTGCCAGCAGCCACCATTCATCTCCGGGACAGAACTACGAGCAGTACTTC.

The chain links TRBV2 to TRBJ2-7, with a possible D match to TRBD2 (5 bases). The CDR3 consists of 15 residues. V was shortened by 5 bases and J by 5 bases, with 19 bases between the two germline ends. CDR1 is SNHLY, CDR2 FYNNEI, per germline. This CDR3 is CASSPRVASGNEQYF. The DNA of the CDR3 is TGTGCCAGCAGTCCCCGGGTAGCGTCGGGGAACGAGCAGTACTTC.

The CDR3 sequence is CATTRDSPSYNEQFF. In DNA, the CDR3 is TGTGCCACCACTCGGGACTCGCCATCCTACAATGAGCAGTTCTTC. The chain combines TRBV6-5 with TRBJ2-1; D is perhaps TRBD2 (6 bases). Germline CDR1 and CDR2: MNHEY and SVGAGI. The CDR3 runs 15 residues. The V end was cut by 10 bases, the J end by 1 base, with 17 bases between.

The chain carries TRBV7-3 and TRBJ2-3, with TRBD2 matching 16 bases. CDR1 SGHTA and CDR2 FQGTGA come from the germline V gene. Germline trimming cut 4 bases from V and 8 bases from J; bases unmatched to any gene: 6. CDR3 length: 16 amino acids. DNA of the CDR3: TGTGCCAGCAGCTCCGGGACTAGCGGGAGGGCTGGTACGCAGTATTTT. Protein product: CASSSGTSGRAGTQYF. The complete variable domain, with remaining parts taken from reference TRBV7-3 and TRBJ2-3, reads GAGVSQTPSNKVTEKGKYVELRCDPISGHTALYWYRQSLGQGPEFLIYFQGTGAADDSGLPNDRFFAVRPEGSVSTLKIQRTERGDSAVYLCASSSGTSGRAGTQYFGPGTRLTVL.

The gene calls are TRBV6-5 and TRBJ1-1; TRBD1 matches at 7 bases. V lost 6 bases and J lost 3; bases outside the gene matches: 10. CDR1 and CDR2 (germline): MNHEY, SVGAGI. This CDR3 has 15 residues. The CDR3 bases are TGTGCCAGCAGCCCCGGGACAGACAAGGACACTGAAGCTTTCTTT. Encoded protein: CASSPGTDKDTEAFF.

This chain joins TRBV20-1 and TRBJ1-6; D is uncertain. This CDR3 has 14 amino acids. Germline V gene lookup returns CDR1 DFQATT and CDR2 SNEGSKA (reference sequence). Trimming removed 3 bases from V and 4 bases from J, with 10 bases in between. The CDR3 protein is CSASRSPYNSPLHF. The CDR3 bases are TGCAGTGCTAGTCGTAGCCCTTATAATTCACCCCTCCACTTT.

The chain links TRBV9 to TRBJ1-1; a possible D gene is TRBD1 (5 bases). The germline gives CDR1 SGDLS, CDR2 YYNGEE. The CDR3 consists of 13 residues. Trimming pared 0 bases from V and 11 bases from J, leaving 14 bases between. CDR3 sequence: CASSVAGPRGAFF. The CDR3 DNA reads TGTGCCAGCAGCGTAGCAGGCCCGCGGGGGGCTTTCTTT.

The chain combines TRBV5-6 with TRBJ2-7; 8 bases agree with TRBD2. V shed 4 bases and J 3 bases; nucleotides not matched to a gene: 9. Looked up from germline, CDR1 is SGHDT and CDR2 is YYEEEE. The CDR3 contains 15 residues. The CDR3 DNA reads as TGTGCCAGCAGCGGTCGGAAAAGCGGGAGCTACGAGCAGTACTTC. Residues: CASSGRKSGSYEQYF.

This sequence joins TRBV5-1 and TRBJ1-2; possibly TRBD1 for D (6 bases). The V gene's germline CDR1 is SGHRS and CDR2 YFSETQ. V was pared by 4 bases and J by 4 bases, with 14 bases between. The CDR3 loop spans 14 amino acids. The CDR3 bases are TGCGCCAGCAGCCCCGGGACATTTGGCTATGGCTACACCTTC. This codes for CASSPGTFGYGYTF.

The rearrangement joins TRBV7-8 to TRBJ2-2, with a tentative D call TRBD1 (7 bases). Trimming took 4 bases from V and 0 from J, leaving 15 bases between them. Germline values: CDR1 SGHVS, CDR2 FQNEAQ. This CDR3 contains 17 residues. CDR3 sequence: CASSSRGQFANTGELFF. Written as DNA, the CDR3 is TGTGCCAGCAGCTCGCGGGGACAGTTCGCGAACACCGGGGAGCTGTTTTTT. Full variable domain (outside the CDR3, taken from reference TRBV7-8 and TRBJ2-2): GAGVSQSPRYKVAKRGQDVALRCDPISGHVSLFWYQQALGQGPEFLTYFQNEAQLDKSGLPSDRFFAERPEGSVSTLKIQRTQQEDSAVYLCASSSRGQFANTGELFFGEGSRLTVL.

V and J are TRBV3-1 (or the pseudogene TRBV3-2) and TRBJ1-1; D is unclear. V was shortened by 1 base and J by 7 bases, with 10 bases between the two germline ends. Germline CDR1 is LGHDT and CDR2 is YNNKEL (reference sequence). This CDR3 comprises 13 residues. The CDR3 sequence: CASSQVRNGEAFF. The DNA for the CDR3 is TGTGCCAGCAGCCAAGTAAGAAACGGTGAAGCTTTCTTT.

This rearrangement joins TRBV5-8 to TRBJ2-3; maybe TRBD1 (5 bases). CDR3 length equals 14 residues. CDR1 and CDR2 from the germline V gene are SGHTS and YDEGEE. V shed 5 bases and J shed 1 base, with 11 bases lying between them. This chain's CDR3 is CASRADSRTDTQYF. Written as DNA, the CDR3 is TGTGCCAGCAGGGCCGACAGCCGCACAGATACGCAGTATTTT.

The chain uses TRBV6-5 and TRBJ1-5; 7 bases are a match to TRBD1. The CDR3 covers 13 residues. J was trimmed by 7 bases and V by 5 bases; bases with no gene match: 5. The germline CDR1 and CDR2 sequences are MNHEY and SVGAGI. CDR3 DNA sequence: TGTGCCAGCAGTAAGACAGGGATGCAGCCCCAGCATTTT. Amino acids: CASSKTGMQPQHF.